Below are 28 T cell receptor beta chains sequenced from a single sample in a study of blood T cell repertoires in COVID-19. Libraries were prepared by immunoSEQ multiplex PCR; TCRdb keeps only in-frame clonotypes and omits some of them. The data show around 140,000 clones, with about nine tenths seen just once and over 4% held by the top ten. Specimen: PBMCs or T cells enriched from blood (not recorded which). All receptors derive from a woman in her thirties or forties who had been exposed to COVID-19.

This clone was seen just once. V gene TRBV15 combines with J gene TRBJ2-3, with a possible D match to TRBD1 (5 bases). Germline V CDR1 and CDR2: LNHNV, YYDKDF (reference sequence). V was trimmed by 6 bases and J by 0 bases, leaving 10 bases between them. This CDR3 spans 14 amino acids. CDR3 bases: TGTGCCACCAGTTCCAGGGTTAGCACAGATACGCAGTATTTT. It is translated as CATSSRVSTDTQYF. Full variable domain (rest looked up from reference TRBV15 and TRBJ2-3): DAMVIQNPRYQVTQFGKPVTLSCSQTLNHNVMYWYQQKSSQAPKLLFHYYDKDFNNEADTPDNFQSRRPNTSFCFLDIRSPGLGDTAMYLCATSSRVSTDTQYFGPGTRLTVL.

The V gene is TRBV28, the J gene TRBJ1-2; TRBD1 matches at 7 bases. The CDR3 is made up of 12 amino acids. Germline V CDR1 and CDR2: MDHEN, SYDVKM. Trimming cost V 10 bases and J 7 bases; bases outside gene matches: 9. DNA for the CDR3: TGTGCCAACCAGGGGGGTAACAGTGGCTACACCTTC. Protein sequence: CANQGGNSGYTF.

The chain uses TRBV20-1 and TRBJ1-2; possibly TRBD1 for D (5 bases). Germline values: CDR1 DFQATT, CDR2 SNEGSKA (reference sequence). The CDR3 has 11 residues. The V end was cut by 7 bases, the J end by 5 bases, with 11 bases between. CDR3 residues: CSERGGYGYTF. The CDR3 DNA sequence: TGCAGTGAAAGGGGTGGGTATGGCTACACCTTC.

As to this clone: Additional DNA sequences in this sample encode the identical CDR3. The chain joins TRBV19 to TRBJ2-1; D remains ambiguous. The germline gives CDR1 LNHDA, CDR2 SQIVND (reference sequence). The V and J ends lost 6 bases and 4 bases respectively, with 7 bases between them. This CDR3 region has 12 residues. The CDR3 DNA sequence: TGTGCCAGTAGCCGAACTTACAATGAGCAGTTCTTC. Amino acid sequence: CASSRTYNEQFF. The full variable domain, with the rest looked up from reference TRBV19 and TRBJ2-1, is DGGITQSPKYLFRKEGQNVTLSCEQNLNHDAMYWYRQDPGQGLRLIYYSQIVNDFQKGDIAEGYSVSREKKESFPLTVTSAQKNPTAFYLCASSRTYNEQFFGPGTRLTVL.

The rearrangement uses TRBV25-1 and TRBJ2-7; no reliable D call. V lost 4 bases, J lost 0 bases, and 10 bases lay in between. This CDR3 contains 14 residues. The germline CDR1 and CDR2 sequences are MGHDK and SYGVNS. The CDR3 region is CASSVTESSYEQYF. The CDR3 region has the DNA TGTGCCAGCAGTGTAACTGAGAGCTCCTACGAGCAGTACTTC.

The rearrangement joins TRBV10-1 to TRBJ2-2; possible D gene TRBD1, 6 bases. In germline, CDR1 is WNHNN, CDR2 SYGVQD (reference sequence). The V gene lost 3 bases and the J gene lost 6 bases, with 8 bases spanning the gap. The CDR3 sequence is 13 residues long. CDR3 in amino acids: CASSDDRPGELFF. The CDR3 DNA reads TGCGCCAGCAGTGATGACAGGCCCGGGGAGCTGTTTTTT.

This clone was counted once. CDR3 amino acids: CATHRAGAGETQYF. Here the CDR3 DNA reads TGTGCCACCCACCGGGCGGGGGCGGGAGAGACCCAGTACTTC. The chain is built from TRBV27 and TRBJ2-5; maybe TRBD2 (7 bases). This CDR3 comprises 14 residues. Trimming cost V 10 bases and J 4 bases, with 19 bases left between them. CDR1 and CDR2 from the germline V gene are MNHEY and SMNVEV (reference sequence).

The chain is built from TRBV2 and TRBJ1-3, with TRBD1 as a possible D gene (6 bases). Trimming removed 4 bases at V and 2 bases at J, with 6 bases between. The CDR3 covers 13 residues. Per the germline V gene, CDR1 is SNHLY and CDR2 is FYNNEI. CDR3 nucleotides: TGTGCCAGCAGTGGGACAGCTGGAAACACCATATATTTT. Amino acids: CASSGTAGNTIYF.

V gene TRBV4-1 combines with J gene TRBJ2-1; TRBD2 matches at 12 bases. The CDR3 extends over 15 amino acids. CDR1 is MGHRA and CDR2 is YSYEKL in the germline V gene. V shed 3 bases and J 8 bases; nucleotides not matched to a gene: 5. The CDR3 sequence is CASSHGLAGTYEQFF. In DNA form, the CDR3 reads TGCGCCAGCAGCCATGGACTAGCGGGGACCTATGAGCAGTTCTTC.

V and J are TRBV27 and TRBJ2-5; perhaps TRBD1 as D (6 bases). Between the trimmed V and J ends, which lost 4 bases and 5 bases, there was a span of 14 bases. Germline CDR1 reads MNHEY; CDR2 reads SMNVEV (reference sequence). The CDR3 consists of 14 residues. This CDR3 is CASSSGTYGETQYF. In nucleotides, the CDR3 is TGTGCCAGCAGTTCCGGGACATATGGGGAGACCCAGTACTTC.

In nucleotides, the CDR3 is TGTGCCATCAGTGTACGGGGGGCTAATTCACCCCTCCACTTT. Translating gives CAISVRGANSPLHF. This rearrangement joins TRBV10-3 to TRBJ1-6, with a tentative D call TRBD1 (6 bases). V was shortened by 4 bases and J by 6 bases, with 10 bases between the two germline ends. CDR3 size: 14 residues. From germline, CDR1 is ENHRY and CDR2 SYGVKD.

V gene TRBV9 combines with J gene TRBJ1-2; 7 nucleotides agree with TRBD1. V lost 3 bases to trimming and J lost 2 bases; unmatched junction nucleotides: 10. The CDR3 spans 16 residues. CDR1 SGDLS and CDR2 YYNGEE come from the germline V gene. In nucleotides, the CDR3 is TGTGCCAGCAGCGGAACAGGGGTTTATGAGAACTATGGCTACACCTTC. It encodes CASSGTGVYENYGYTF.

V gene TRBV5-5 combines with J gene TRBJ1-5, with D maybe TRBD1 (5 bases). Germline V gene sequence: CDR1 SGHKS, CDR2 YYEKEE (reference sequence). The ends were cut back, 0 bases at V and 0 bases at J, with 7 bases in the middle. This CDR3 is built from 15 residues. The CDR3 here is CASSLAGNSNQPQHF. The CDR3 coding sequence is TGTGCCAGCAGCTTGGCAGGGAATAGCAATCAGCCCCAGCATTTT.

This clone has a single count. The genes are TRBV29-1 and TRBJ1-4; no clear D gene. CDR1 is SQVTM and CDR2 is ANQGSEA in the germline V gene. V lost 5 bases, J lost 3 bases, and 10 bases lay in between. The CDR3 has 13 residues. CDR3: CSVSRSANEKLFF. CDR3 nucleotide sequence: TGCAGCGTTTCTAGAAGCGCTAATGAAAAACTGTTTTTT.

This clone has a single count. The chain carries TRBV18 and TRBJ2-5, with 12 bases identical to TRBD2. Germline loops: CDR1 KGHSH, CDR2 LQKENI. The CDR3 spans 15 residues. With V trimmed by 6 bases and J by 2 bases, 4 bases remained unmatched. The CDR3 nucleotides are TGTGCCAGCTCGGATGGACTAGCGGGGCAAGAGACCCAGTACTTC. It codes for CASSDGLAGQETQYF.

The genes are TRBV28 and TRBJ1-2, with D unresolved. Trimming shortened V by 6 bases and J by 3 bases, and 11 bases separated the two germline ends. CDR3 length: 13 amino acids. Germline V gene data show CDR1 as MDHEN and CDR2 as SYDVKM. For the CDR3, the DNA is TGTGCCAGCAGAGGGAGTACTGACTATGGCTACACCTTC. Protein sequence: CASRGSTDYGYTF.

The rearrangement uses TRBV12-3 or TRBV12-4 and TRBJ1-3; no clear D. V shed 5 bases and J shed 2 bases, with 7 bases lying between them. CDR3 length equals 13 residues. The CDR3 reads CASSVSPGNTIYF. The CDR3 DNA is TGTGCCAGCAGTGTTAGTCCTGGAAACACCATATATTTT.

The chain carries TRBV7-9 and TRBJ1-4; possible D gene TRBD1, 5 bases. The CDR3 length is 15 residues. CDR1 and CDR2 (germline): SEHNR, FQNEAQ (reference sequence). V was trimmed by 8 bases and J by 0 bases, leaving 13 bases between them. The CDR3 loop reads CASYDSLATNEKLFF. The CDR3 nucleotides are TGTGCCAGCTACGACAGCCTCGCAACTAATGAAAAACTGTTTTTT.

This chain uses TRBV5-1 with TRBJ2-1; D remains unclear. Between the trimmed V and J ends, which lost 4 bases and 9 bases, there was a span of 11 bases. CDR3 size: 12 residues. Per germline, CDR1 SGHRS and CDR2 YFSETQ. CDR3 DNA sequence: TGCGCCAGCAGCCGATTAGCTGGTGAGCAGTTCTTC. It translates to CASSRLAGEQFF.

CDR3 residues: CASSGGGDGYTF. The CDR3 DNA reads TGTGCCAGCAGCGGCGGCGGTGATGGCTACACCTTC. The chain carries TRBV7-9 and TRBJ1-2; D not certain. Per germline, CDR1 SEHNR and CDR2 FQNEAQ (reference sequence). With 5 bases removed from V and 6 bases from J, the gap between germline ends came to 10 bases. This CDR3 comprises 12 residues. Together with reference TRBV7-9 and TRBJ1-2, the CDR3 gives the full variable domain: DTGVSQNPRHKITKRGQNVTFRCDPISEHNRLYWYRQTLGQGPEFLTYFQNEAQLEKSRLLSDRFSAERPKGSFSTLEIQRTEQGDSAMYLCASSGGGDGYTFGSGTRLTVV.

Written as DNA, the CDR3 is TGTGCCAGCAGCCGACGAGGGGATACGCAGTATTTT. The encoded protein is CASSRRGDTQYF. The genes are TRBV3-1 (or the pseudogene TRBV3-2) and TRBJ2-3, with D possibly matching TRBD2 (5 bases). This CDR3 is 12 amino acids long. V lost 4 bases to trimming and J lost 6 bases, with 8 bases between them. Germline CDR1 reads LGHDT; CDR2 reads YNNKEL (reference sequence).

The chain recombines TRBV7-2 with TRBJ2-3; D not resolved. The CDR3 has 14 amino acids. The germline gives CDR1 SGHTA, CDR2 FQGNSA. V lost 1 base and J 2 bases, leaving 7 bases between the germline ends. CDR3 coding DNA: TGTGCCAGCAGCTTAGGTGTTCTCACAGATACGCAGTATTTT. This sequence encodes CASSLGVLTDTQYF.

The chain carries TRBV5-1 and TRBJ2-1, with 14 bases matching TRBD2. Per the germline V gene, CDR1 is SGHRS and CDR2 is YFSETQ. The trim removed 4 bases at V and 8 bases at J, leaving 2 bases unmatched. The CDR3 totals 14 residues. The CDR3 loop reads CASSGTSGRDEQFF. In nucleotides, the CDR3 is TGCGCCAGCAGCGGGACTAGCGGGAGAGATGAGCAGTTCTTC.

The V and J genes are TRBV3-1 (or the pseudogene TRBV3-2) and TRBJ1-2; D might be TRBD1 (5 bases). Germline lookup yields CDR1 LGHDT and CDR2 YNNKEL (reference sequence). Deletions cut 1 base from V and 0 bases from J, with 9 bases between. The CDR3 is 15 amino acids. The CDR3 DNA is TGTGCCAGCAGCCAAGGGGGCCTAGCTAACTATGGCTACACCTTC. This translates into CASSQGGLANYGYTF.

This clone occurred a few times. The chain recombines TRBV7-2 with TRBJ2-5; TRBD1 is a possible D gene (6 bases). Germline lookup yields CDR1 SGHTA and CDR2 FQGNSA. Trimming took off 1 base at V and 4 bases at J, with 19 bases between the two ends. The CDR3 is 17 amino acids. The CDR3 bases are TGTGCCAGCAGCTTAGACTACGGGACAAAAGGAGGAGAGACCCAGTACTTC. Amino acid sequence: CASSLDYGTKGGETQYF.

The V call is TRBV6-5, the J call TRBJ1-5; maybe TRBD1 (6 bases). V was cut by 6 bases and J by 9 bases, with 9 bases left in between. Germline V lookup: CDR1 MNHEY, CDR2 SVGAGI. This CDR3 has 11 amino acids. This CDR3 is CASRTGPPQHF. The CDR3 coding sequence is TGTGCCAGCAGAACAGGGCCGCCCCAGCATTTT.

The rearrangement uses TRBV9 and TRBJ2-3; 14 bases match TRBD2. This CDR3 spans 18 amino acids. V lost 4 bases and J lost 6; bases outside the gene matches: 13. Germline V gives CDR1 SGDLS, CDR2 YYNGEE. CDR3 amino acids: CASSSTSRGLAGVDTQYF. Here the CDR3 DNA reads TGTGCCAGCAGCTCCACGTCAAGGGGACTAGCGGGAGTGGATACGCAGTATTTT.

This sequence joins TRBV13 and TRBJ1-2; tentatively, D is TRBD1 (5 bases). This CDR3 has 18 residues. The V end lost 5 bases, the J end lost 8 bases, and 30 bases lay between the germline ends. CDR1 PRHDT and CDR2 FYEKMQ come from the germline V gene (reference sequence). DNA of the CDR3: TGTGCCAGCAGCCGGAGGGAAAGAGAATGGCTACCGGGGGAGGGCTACACCTTC. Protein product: CASSRREREWLPGEGYTF.